This passage covers 26 T cell receptor beta chains from one sample sequenced in a study. The sorted Tregs were CD4+CD25+CD127-/low cells. TCRdb passed the 5' RACE reads through MiXCR, listing each CDR3 protein once. The data show about 9,800 distinct CDR3 sequences, roughly 25% seen once. The sequencing sample was made of Tregs sorted from blood. The receptor source for this set is a female donor with breast cancer.

The genes are TRBV20-1 and TRBJ1-2; D unresolved. Germline CDR1 DFQATT, CDR2 SNEGSKA (reference sequence). Trimming shortened V by 0 bases and J by 2 bases, and 7 bases separated the two germline ends. The CDR3 loop spans 13 amino acids. The CDR3: CSARDWQNYGYTF. The CDR3 region has the DNA TGCAGTGCTAGAGATTGGCAGAACTATGGCTACACCTTC.

This clonotype is labeled as medium-sized (0.01 to 0.1%). The chain combines TRBV12-3 or TRBV12-4 with TRBJ2-7, with D unresolved. V lost 1 base, J lost 6 bases, and 10 bases lay in between. CDR3 length equals 13 residues. The CDR3 DNA reads TGTGCCAGCAGTTTAGTAGGCGGAATCGAGCAGTACTTC. This gives the protein CASSLVGGIEQYF.

There are a few counts of this clonotype. V is TRBV20-1 and J is TRBJ2-7; 7 positions match TRBD1. This CDR3 spans 13 amino acids. Trimming at V came to 6 bases and at J to 3 bases, leaving 8 bases not matched to a gene. Germline loops: CDR1 DFQATT, CDR2 SNEGSKA (reference sequence). CDR3 bases: TGCAGTGCCCGTTTAAGACAGGGCTACGAGCAGTACTTC. Its translation: CSARLRQGYEQYF.

This clonotype was observed many times. The genes are TRBV2 and TRBJ1-5; tentative D call: TRBD1 (5 bases). This CDR3 spans 15 amino acids. Trimming pared 5 bases from V and 0 bases from J, leaving 11 bases between. Looked up from germline, CDR1 is SNHLY and CDR2 is FYNNEI. CDR3 in amino acids: CASSTAGYSNQPQHF. As DNA, the CDR3 is TGTGCCAGCAGTACAGCAGGGTATAGCAATCAGCCCCAGCATTTT.

This clonotype has more than one count but fewer than ten. This may be a read error, as it is one base from a much larger clone. V gene TRBV2 combines with J gene TRBJ1-2, with a possible D match to TRBD1 (5 bases). V was clipped by 1 base and J by 5 bases, with 23 bases between them. The CDR3 is 18 amino acids. Germline V gives CDR1 SNHLY, CDR2 FYNNEI. CDR3 loop: CASSEGMGTASLTYGYTF. The CDR3 bases are TGTGCCAGCAGTGAAGGTATGGGGACTGCCTCCCTTACGTATGGCTACACCTTC.

In its sample, this clonotype is medium-sized (0.01 to 0.1%). The chain couples TRBV9 to TRBJ2-1; D not resolved. The CDR3 runs to 15 residues. V gave up 0 bases and J gave up 2 bases, with 9 bases separating them. From germline, CDR1 is SGDLS and CDR2 YYNGEE. CDR3 coding DNA: TGTGCCAGCAGCGTAGGTGGGAAGACCTACAATGAGCAGTTCTTC. This translates into CASSVGGKTYNEQFF.

The sample holds many counts of this clonotype. The chain recombines TRBV6-6 with TRBJ1-6; D not certain. CDR1 and CDR2 (germline): MNHNY, SVGAGI (reference sequence). The CDR3 has 11 residues. V dropped 6 bases and J dropped 12 bases, with 9 bases sitting between them. CDR3 protein: CASSLAGPLHF. CDR3 DNA: TGTGCCAGCAGCCTCGCGGGACCCCTCCACTTT.

A note on this clonotype: This may stem from a read error, because a much larger clone lies one nucleotide away. The chain couples TRBV12-3 or TRBV12-4 to TRBJ2-6, with TRBD1 matching over 7 bases. The trim removed 2 bases at V and 2 bases at J, leaving 18 bases unmatched. This CDR3 is built from 21 residues. Here the CDR3 DNA reads TGTGCCAGCAGTTTAACAAGCGACAGGGCTTCCTTAAGGCCTGGGGCCAACGTCCTGACTTTC. This codes for CASSLTSDRASLRPGANVLTF.

The CDR3 region has the DNA TGCAGTGCTAGAGATCGAGCCTACAATGAGCAGTTCTTC. This encodes CSARDRAYNEQFF. This sequence joins TRBV20-1 and TRBJ2-1; D uncertain. The CDR3 has 13 amino acids. V lost 0 bases to trimming and J lost 2 bases, with 5 bases between them. Germline V CDR1 and CDR2: DFQATT, SNEGSKA (reference sequence).

Many counts were recorded for this clonotype. A much larger clone lies a single base off, so this may be a read error. The J gene is TRBJ2-1, the V gene TRBV7-2; the match to TRBD2 covers 8 bases. The CDR3 has 15 residues. The germline CDR1 and CDR2 sequences are SGHTA and FQGNSA. CDR3 DNA: TGTGCCAGCAGCTACGGGACTAGTTTTAAGGGTGAGCAGTCCTTC. Translated: CASSYGTSFKGEQSF.

This clonotype was seen many times. The rearrangement joins TRBV20-1 to TRBJ2-7; TRBD1 or TRBD2 may be the D gene (5 bases each). The CDR3 has 15 amino acids. Trimming shortened V by 3 bases and J by 0 bases, and 15 bases separated the two germline ends. Germline CDR1 DFQATT, CDR2 SNEGSKA (reference sequence). This chain's CDR3 is CSASVPGRHSYEQYF. In nucleotides, the CDR3 is TGCAGTGCTAGTGTGCCGGGACGGCACTCCTACGAGCAGTACTTC.

This clonotype was found a few times. The J gene is TRBJ1-1, the V gene TRBV6-1; D possibly corresponds to TRBD1 (6 bases). The V gene's germline CDR1 is MNHNS and CDR2 SASEGT. The CDR3 loop spans 14 amino acids. V was pared by 2 bases and J by 5 bases, with 12 bases between. CDR3 loop: CASSESRGWTEAFF. The CDR3 coding sequence is TGTGCCAGCAGTGAAAGCAGGGGATGGACTGAAGCTTTCTTT.

This clonotype has just a few counts. The rearrangement links TRBV12-3 or TRBV12-4 to TRBJ2-7; 14 bases match TRBD2. V shed 5 bases, J shed 2 bases, and the junction held 11 bases outside the gene matches. The CDR3 loop spans 18 amino acids. The CDR3 coding sequence is TGTGCCAGCAGTACAGACCGCTTGACTAGCGGGAGGGCCTACGAGCAGTACTTC. Residues: CASSTDRLTSGRAYEQYF.

The table lists this clonotype with many counts. This chain links TRBV6-6 with TRBJ1-5, with D hard to call. The CDR3 is made up of 14 amino acids. CDR1 and CDR2 from the germline V gene are MNHNY and SVGAGI (reference sequence). Trimming cost V 0 bases and J 5 bases, with 8 bases left between them. Here the CDR3 DNA reads TGTGCCAGCAGTTACTCCGGTGGTTATCAGCCCCAGCATTTT. Translating gives CASSYSGGYQPQHF.

Comments on this clonotype: A much larger clone is a single base away; this may be a read error. This chain uses TRBV6-5 with TRBJ1-1, with 7 bases that match TRBD1. The J segment lost 4 bases and the V segment lost 9 bases, leaving 5 bases of the junction unmatched. The V gene's germline CDR1 is MNHEY and CDR2 SVGAGI. The CDR3 loop spans 12 amino acids. The CDR3, as DNA: TGTGCCAGGAGAAGACAGGGCACTGAAGCTTTCTTT. Its translation is CARRRQGTEAFF.

This sequence joins TRBV7-8 and TRBJ2-3; D gene unclear. Germline V gene data show CDR1 as SGHVS and CDR2 as FQNEAQ. Trimming took off 2 bases at V and 11 bases at J, with 14 bases between the two ends. The CDR3 sequence is 13 residues long. The CDR3 DNA sequence: TGTGCCAGCAGCTTACTAAACCAAGATGTGCAGTATTTT. It is translated as CASSLLNQDVQYF.

This clonotype has a count of ten or more. V is TRBV5-6 and J is TRBJ2-7, with TRBD1 matching 9 bases. V dropped 4 bases and J dropped 0; count of bases not matched to a gene: 14. The CDR3 length is 18 residues. Germline V gene data show CDR1 as SGHDT and CDR2 as YYEEEE. The CDR3 DNA is TGTGCCAGCAGCACCGCCACAGGACAGGGGCCAGACTCCTACGAGCAGTACTTC. It yields the protein CASSTATGQGPDSYEQYF.

Relative to its sample, this clonotype is medium-sized. The V and J genes are TRBV4-2 and TRBJ2-7, with 12 bases that match TRBD2. There are 15 residues in the CDR3. V shed 1 base, J shed 4 bases, and the junction held 2 bases outside the gene matches. Per the germline V gene, CDR1 is LGHNA and CDR2 is YNFKEQ. CDR3 amino acids: CASSQGLAGVYEQYF. Here the CDR3 DNA reads TGTGCCAGCAGCCAAGGACTAGCGGGAGTGTACGAGCAGTACTTC.

This clonotype was seen only a few times. V gene TRBV7-9 combines with J gene TRBJ2-7; no clear D gene. Trimming removed 1 base from V and 4 bases from J, with 5 bases in between. CDR1 SEHNR and CDR2 FQNEAQ come from the germline V gene (reference sequence). The CDR3 has 12 residues. The CDR3, as DNA: TGTGCCAGCAGCTTAGACGATTACGAGCAGTACTTC. It specifies CASSLDDYEQYF.

Judged by abundance, this clonotype is medium-sized. This rearrangement joins TRBV9 to TRBJ2-1, with 7 bases matching TRBD2. This CDR3 has 13 amino acids. From germline, CDR1 is SGDLS and CDR2 YYNGEE. Losses at the gene ends were 7 bases for V and 4 bases for J; bases not matched to a gene: 5. CDR3 bases: TGTGCCAGCGCCGGGACTAAATACAATGAGCAGTTCTTC. This sequence encodes CASAGTKYNEQFF.

Concerning this clonotype itself: The limits of the CDR3 on the DNA are not certain, so only TCRdb's listed CDR3 is given. This chain joins TRBV6-1 and TRBJ1-1; the table names TRBD1, a call not compared with the DNA. Per the germline V gene, CDR1 is MNHNS and CDR2 is SASEGT. Both ends counted, the CDR3 spans 16 residues. CDR3 region: CASSELVGRGSTEVFF.

V usage is TRBV3-1 and J usage is TRBJ2-1, with unresolved D. The germline CDR1 and CDR2 sequences are LGHDT and YNNKEL (reference sequence). The CDR3 has 16 amino acids. The V end lost 0 bases, the J end lost 3 bases, and 12 bases lay between the germline ends. The CDR3 protein is CASSQDGQPLYNEQFF. The CDR3, as DNA: TGTGCCAGCAGCCAAGACGGGCAGCCGCTCTACAATGAGCAGTTCTTC.

This clonotype appeared many times. The chain couples TRBV20-1 to TRBJ2-7; TRBD2 aligns across 15 bases. V shed 6 bases, J shed 6 bases, and the junction held 18 bases outside the gene matches. Germline CDR1 is DFQATT and CDR2 is SNEGSKA (reference sequence). The CDR3 covers 18 residues. The CDR3 DNA sequence: TGCAGTGCACTAGGTATCGGACTAGCGGGAGGGAGGGCTTCCGAGCAGTACTTC. Translating it yields CSALGIGLAGGRASEQYF.

In regard to this clonotype: A much larger clone differs by one base, so this may be a read error. J is TRBJ1-4 and V is TRBV7-9; TRBD1 matches at 9 bases. The length of the CDR3 is 14 residues. Per germline, CDR1 SEHNR and CDR2 FQNEAQ (reference sequence). The CDR3 loop reads CASSPGQGYEKLLF. The CDR3 DNA follows: TGTGCCAGCAGCCCCGGACAGGGGTATGAAAAACTGCTTTTT.

This clonotype was seen more than once but under ten times. The chain recombines TRBV25-1 with TRBJ2-7; 7 bases map to TRBD1. CDR3 length: 13 amino acids. Per the germline V gene, CDR1 is MGHDK and CDR2 is SYGVNS. V shed 3 bases and J 3 bases; nucleotides not matched to a gene: 2. CDR3 DNA: TGTGCCAGCAGTGACAGGGGGATCTACGAGCAGTACTTC. Translating it yields CASSDRGIYEQYF.

The sample holds many counts of this clonotype. A much larger clone sits a single nucleotide away, making a read error possible. The gene calls are TRBV4-1 and TRBJ1-6; 8 nucleotides agree with TRBD1. The CDR3 has 15 amino acids. Trimming at V came to 4 bases and at J to 11 bases, leaving 10 bases not matched to a gene. Germline V gives CDR1 MGHRA, CDR2 YSYEKL. The CDR3 DNA follows: TGCGCCAGCAGCCCTGTGACAGGGGTGGCTCCACCCCTCCACTTT. Its translation is CASSPVTGVAPPLHF.